The rows below give T cell receptor beta chains drawn from one sample of a study of a mutant IDH1 vaccine in newly diagnosed glioma. Sequencing used immunoSEQ multiplex PCR; TCRdb keeps in-frame clones, though not all of them. The table includes roughly 68,000 clones, 75% to 85% detected once. The sample here was PBMCs, taken from a glioma patient treated with radiotherapy, temozolomide or both. All receptors come from a man aged 50 or older with glioma. The CDR3 runs from the conserved cysteine through the conserved F or W. A D gene is named only where the DNA matches it firmly. A clone size is listed for some rows: how often the clone was seen (once, few, many), or a class if it is expanded.

>TRBD2|TRBJ2-7|NA|TRBV30
CAWSVAGGTYEQYF
TGTGCCTGGAGTGTAGCGGGGGGCACCTACGAGCAGTACTTC
>NA|TRBJ1-1|few|TRBV7-8
CASRLTGRNTEAFF
TGTGCCAGCAGGTTAACAGGGAGGAACACTGAAGCTTTCTTT
>NA|TRBJ1-4|NA|TRBV6-6
CASGQSEKLFF
TGTGCCAGCGGACAGTCCGAAAAACTGTTTTTT
>TRBD2|TRBJ2-7|NA|TRBV13
CASSPRTRVYEQYF
TGTGCCAGCAGCCCTAGGACTAGAGTCTACGAGCAGTACTTC
>TRBD1|TRBJ2-2|NA|TRBV5-1
CASSLAGGTNTGELFF
TGCGCCAGCAGCTTGGCAGGGGGCACTAACACCGGGGAGCTGTTTTTT
>NA|TRBJ2-5|NA|TRBV9
CASSVGAGSQETQYF
TGTGCCAGCAGCGTAGGGGCAGGGAGCCAAGAGACCCAGTACTTC
>NA|TRBJ2-3|NA|TRBV20-1
CSAMDSDTQYF
TGCAGTGCCATGGACTCAGATACGCAGTATTTT
>NA|TRBJ2-5|NA|TRBV27
CASSTTGRETQYF
TGTGCCAGCAGTACCACAGGACGTGAGACCCAGTACTTC
>NA|TRBJ2-6|NA|TRBV14
CASSQRTLGANVLTF
TGTGCCAGCAGCCAAAGGACGCTTGGGGCCAACGTCCTGACTTTC
>NA|TRBJ1-1|NA|TRBV29-1
CSVEDGQYTEAFF
TGCAGCGTTGAAGATGGACAGTACACTGAAGCTTTCTTT
>NA|TRBJ1-5|NA|TRBV28
CASALPGPNQPQHF
TGTGCCAGCGCCCTGCCCGGCCCGAATCAGCCCCAGCATTTT
>TRBD2|TRBJ2-7|NA|TRBV2
CASRLAGYEQYF
TGTGCCAGCAGACTAGCGGGGTACGAGCAGTACTTC
>NA|TRBJ1-5|NA|TRBV7-2
CASSLIPDSNQPQHF
TGTGCCAGCAGCTTAATCCCCGATAGCAATCAGCCCCAGCATTTT
>NA|TRBJ1-4|NA|TRBV7-9
CASSSRTGSTNEKLFF
TGTGCCAGCAGCTCCCGGACGGGTTCAACTAATGAAAAACTGTTTTTT